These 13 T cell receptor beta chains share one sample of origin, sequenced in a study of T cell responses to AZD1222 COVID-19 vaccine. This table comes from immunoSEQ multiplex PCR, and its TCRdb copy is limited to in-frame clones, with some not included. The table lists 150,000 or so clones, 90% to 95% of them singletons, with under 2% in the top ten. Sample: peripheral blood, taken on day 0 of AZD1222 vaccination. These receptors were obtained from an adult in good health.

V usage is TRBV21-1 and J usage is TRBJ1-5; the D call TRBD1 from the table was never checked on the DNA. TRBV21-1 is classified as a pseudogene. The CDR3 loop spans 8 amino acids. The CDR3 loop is CATPKWHF. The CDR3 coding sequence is TGTGCCACCCCCAAATGGCATTTT.

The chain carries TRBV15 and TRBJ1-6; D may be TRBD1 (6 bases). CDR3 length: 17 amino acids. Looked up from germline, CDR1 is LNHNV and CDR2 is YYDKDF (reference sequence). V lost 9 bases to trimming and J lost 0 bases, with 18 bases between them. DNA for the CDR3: TGTGCCACACGGGCGGGAGGACAGAGCTCCTATAATTCACCCCTCCACTTT. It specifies CATRAGGQSSYNSPLHF.

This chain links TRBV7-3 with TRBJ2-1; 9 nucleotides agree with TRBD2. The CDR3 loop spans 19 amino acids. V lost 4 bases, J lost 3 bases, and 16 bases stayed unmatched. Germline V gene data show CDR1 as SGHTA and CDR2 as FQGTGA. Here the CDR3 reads CASSSSLTSGRNLYNEQFF. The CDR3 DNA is TGTGCCAGCAGCTCTTCCTTGACTAGCGGACGTAACCTCTACAATGAGCAGTTCTTC.

CDR3 DNA sequence: TGCGCCAGCAAAGTGGGGCGGGGTTCCTATGGCTACACCTTC. This codes for CASKVGRGSYGYTF. The chain joins TRBV5-1 to TRBJ1-2, with a tentative D call TRBD1 (5 bases). Germline CDR1 is SGHRS and CDR2 is YFSETQ. There are 14 residues in the CDR3. V was cut by 6 bases and J by 4 bases, with 16 bases left in between.

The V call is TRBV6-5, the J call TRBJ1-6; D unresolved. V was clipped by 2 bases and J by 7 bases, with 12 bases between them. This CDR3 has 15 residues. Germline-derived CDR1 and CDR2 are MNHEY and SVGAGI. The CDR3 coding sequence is TGTGCCAGCAGTTACGTGGCAGCCGCAAATTCACCCCTCCACTTT. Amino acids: CASSYVAAANSPLHF.

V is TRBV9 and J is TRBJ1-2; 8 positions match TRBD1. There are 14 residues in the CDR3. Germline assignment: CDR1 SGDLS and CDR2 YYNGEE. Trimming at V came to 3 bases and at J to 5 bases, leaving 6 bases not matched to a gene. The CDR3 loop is CASSATDRGYGYTF. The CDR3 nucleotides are TGTGCCAGCAGCGCTACTGACAGGGGATATGGCTACACCTTC.

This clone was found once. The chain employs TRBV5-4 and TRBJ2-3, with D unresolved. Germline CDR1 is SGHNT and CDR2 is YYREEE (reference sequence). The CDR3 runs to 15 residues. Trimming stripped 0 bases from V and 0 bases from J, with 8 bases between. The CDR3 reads CASSLEVGSTDTQYF. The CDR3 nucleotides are TGTGCCAGCAGCTTGGAAGTGGGTAGCACAGATACGCAGTATTTT.

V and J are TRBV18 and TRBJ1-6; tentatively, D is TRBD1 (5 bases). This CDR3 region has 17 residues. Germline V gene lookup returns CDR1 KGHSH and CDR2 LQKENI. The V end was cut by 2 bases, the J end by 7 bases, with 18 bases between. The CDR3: CASSPDSSPVWNSPLHF. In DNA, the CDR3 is TGTGCCAGCTCACCAGACAGTAGTCCCGTATGGAATTCACCCCTCCACTTT.

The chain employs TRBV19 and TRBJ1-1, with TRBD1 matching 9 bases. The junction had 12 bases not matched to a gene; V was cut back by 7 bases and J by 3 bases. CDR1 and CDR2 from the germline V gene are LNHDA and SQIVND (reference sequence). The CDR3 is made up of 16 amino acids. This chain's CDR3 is CASNFRTGVRDTEAFF. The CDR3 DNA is TGTGCCAGTAACTTCCGGACAGGGGTCCGGGACACTGAAGCTTTCTTT.

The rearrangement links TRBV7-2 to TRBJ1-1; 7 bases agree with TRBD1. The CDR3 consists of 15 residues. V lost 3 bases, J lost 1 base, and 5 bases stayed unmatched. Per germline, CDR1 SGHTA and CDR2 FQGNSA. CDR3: CASSFSGQSNTEAFF. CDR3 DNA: TGTGCCAGCAGCTTTTCGGGACAGTCGAACACTGAAGCTTTCTTT.

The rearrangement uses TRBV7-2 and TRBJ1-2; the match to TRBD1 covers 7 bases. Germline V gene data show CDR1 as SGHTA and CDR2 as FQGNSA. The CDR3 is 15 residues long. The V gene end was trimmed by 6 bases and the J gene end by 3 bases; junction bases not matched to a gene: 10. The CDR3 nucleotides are TGTGCCAGCAGTTCGACAGGGAACGGGGACTATGGCTACACCTTC. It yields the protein CASSSTGNGDYGYTF.

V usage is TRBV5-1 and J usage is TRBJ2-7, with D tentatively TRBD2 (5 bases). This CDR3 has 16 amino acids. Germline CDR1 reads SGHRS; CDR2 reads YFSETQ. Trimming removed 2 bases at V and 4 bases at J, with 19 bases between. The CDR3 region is CASSFQPDSEIYEQYF. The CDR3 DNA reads TGCGCCAGCAGCTTCCAGCCGGACTCTGAGATTTACGAGCAGTACTTC.

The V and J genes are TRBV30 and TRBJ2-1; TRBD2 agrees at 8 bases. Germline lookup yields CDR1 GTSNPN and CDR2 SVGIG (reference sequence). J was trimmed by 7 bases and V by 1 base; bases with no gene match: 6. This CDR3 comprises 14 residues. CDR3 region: CAWSAIAGSNEQFF. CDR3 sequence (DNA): TGTGCCTGGAGTGCTATAGCGGGGAGTAATGAGCAGTTCTTC.